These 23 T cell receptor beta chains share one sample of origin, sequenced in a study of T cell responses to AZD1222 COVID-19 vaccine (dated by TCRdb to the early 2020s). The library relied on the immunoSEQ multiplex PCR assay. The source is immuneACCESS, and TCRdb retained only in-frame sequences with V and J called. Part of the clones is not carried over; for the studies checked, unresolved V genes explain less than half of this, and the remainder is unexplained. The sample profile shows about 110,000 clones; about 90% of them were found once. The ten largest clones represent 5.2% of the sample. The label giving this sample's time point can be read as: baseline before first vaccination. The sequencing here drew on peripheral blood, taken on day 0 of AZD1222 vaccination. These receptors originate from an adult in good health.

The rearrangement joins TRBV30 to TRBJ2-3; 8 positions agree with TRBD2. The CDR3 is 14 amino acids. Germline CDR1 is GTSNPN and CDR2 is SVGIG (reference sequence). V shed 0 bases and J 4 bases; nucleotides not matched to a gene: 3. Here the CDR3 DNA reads TGTGCCTGGAGTGTACAAGCGGGGGCAGATACGCAGTATTTT. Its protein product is CAWSVQAGADTQYF.

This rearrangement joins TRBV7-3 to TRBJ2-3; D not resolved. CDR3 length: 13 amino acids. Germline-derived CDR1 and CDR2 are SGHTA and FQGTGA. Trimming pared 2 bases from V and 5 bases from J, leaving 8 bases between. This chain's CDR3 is CASSLELKDTQYF. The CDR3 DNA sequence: TGTGCCAGCAGCTTAGAGTTGAAAGATACGCAGTATTTT.

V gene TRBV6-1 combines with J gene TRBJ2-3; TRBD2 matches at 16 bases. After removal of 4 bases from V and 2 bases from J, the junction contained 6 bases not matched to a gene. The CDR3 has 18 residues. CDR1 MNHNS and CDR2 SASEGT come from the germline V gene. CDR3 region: CASSAGTSGRAFTDTQYF. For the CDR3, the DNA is TGTGCCAGCAGTGCCGGGACTAGCGGGAGGGCCTTCACAGATACGCAGTATTTT.

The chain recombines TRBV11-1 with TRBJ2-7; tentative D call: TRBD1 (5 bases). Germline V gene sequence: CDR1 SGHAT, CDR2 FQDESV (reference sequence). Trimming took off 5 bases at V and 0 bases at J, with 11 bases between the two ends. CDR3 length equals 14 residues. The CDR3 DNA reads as TGTGCCAGCAGCGAAGGGGTGACCTCCTACGAGCAGTACTTC. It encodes CASSEGVTSYEQYF.

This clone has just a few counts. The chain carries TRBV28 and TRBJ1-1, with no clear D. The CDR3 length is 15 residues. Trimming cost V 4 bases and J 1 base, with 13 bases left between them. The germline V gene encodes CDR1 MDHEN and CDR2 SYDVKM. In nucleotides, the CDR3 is TGTGCCAGCAGTTCCGGGCAGGCAACGAACACTGAAGCTTTCTTT. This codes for CASSSGQATNTEAFF.

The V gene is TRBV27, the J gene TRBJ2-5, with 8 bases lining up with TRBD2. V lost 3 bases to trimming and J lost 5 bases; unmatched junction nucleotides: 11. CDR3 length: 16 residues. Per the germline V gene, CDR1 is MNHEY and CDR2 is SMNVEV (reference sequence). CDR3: CASSFIAGSHWETQYF. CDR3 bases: TGTGCCAGCAGTTTCATAGCGGGGTCACACTGGGAGACCCAGTACTTC.

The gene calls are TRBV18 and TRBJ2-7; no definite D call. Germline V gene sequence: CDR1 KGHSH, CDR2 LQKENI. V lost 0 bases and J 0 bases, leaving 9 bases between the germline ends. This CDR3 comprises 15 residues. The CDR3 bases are TGTGCCAGCTCACCACCCCCCGGGTCCTCCTACGAGCAGTACTTC. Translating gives CASSPPPGSSYEQYF.

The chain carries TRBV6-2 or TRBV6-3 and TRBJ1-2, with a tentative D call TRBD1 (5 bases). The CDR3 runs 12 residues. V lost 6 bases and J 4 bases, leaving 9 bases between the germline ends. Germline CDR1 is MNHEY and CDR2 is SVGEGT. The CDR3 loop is CASSQGAYGYTF. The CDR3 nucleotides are TGTGCCAGCAGCCAGGGTGCCTATGGCTACACCTTC.

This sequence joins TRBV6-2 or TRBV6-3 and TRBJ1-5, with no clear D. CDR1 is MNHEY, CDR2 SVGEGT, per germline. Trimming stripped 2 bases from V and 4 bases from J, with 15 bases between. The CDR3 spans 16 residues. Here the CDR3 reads CASSYGPAVPNQPQHF. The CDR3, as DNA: TGTGCCAGCAGTTACGGGCCGGCGGTTCCTAATCAGCCCCAGCATTTT.

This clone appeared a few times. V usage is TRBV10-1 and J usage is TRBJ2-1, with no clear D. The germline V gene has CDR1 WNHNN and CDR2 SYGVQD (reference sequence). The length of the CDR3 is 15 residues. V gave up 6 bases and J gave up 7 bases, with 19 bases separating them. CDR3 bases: TGCGCCAGCAGACCGAAGGGAAAACTGAAGAATGAGCAGTTCTTC. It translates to CASRPKGKLKNEQFF.

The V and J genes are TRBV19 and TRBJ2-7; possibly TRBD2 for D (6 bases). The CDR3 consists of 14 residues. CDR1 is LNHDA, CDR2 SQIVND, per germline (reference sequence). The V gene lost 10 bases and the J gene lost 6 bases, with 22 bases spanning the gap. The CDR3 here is CATSRGREDSEQYF. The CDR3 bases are TGTGCCACCTCGAGGGGCAGGGAGGATAGCGAGCAGTACTTC.

The CDR3 spells CASSVGGGGWSETQYF. The CDR3 coding sequence is TGTGCCAGCAGTGTGGGAGGCGGTGGTTGGTCGGAGACCCAGTACTTC. This chain joins TRBV2 and TRBJ2-5; a weak D match, TRBD2 (6 bases). V was trimmed by 4 bases and J by 5 bases, leaving 20 bases between them. The CDR3 runs to 16 residues. CDR1 is SNHLY and CDR2 is FYNNEI in the germline V gene.

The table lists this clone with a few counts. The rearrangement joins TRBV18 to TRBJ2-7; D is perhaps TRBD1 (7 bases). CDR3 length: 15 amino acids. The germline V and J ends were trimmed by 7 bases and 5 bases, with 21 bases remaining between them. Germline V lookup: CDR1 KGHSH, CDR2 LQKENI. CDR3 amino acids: CASCEDRLPGDEQYF. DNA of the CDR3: TGTGCCAGCTGTGAGGACAGGCTCCCGGGGGACGAGCAGTACTTC.

The CDR3 sequence is CASSYSPYNQPQHF. DNA for the CDR3: TGTGCCAGCAGTTACTCTCCTTATAATCAGCCCCAGCATTTT. This chain uses TRBV6-5 with TRBJ1-5; no reliable D call. The CDR3 is 14 amino acids. The germline V gene has CDR1 MNHEY and CDR2 SVGAGI. Deletions cut 0 bases from V and 4 bases from J, with 7 bases between.

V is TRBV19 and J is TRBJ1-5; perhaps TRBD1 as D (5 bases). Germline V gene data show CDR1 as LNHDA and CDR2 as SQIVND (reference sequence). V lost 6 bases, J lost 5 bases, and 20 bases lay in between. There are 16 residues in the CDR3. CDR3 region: CASRGLGDVLDQPQHF. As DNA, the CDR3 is TGTGCCAGTAGGGGACTCGGGGACGTTTTAGATCAGCCCCAGCATTTT.

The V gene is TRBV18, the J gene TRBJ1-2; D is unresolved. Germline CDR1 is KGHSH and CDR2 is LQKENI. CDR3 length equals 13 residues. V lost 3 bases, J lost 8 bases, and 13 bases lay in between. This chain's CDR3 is CASSPEEYKGYTF. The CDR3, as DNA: TGTGCCAGCTCACCTGAAGAATATAAGGGCTACACCTTC.

CDR3 in DNA: TGTGCCAGCAGCCAGACTAGCTCATACAATGAGCAGTTCTTC. Encoded protein: CASSQTSSYNEQFF. V usage is TRBV7-3 and J usage is TRBJ2-1; 7 nucleotides align to TRBD2. Trimming removed 5 bases from V and 4 bases from J; junction bases left unmatched: 5. Germline V gene data show CDR1 as SGHTA and CDR2 as FQGTGA. This CDR3 is built from 14 residues.

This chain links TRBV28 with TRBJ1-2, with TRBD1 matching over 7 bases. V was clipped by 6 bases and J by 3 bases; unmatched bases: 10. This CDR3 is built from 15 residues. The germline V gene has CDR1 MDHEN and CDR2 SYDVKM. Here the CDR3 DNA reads TGTGCCAGCAGCCACAGGGGCCGAGCTGACTATGGCTACACCTTC. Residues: CASSHRGRADYGYTF.

The CDR3 DNA reads TGCAGCGTTGAAGACAGGGGGTTAGGAGCCGCAAAACTGTTTTTT. Translating gives CSVEDRGLGAAKLFF. J is TRBJ1-4 and V is TRBV29-1, with TRBD1 matching over 7 bases. The CDR3 has 15 residues. The ends lost 0 bases at V and 10 bases at J; junction bases unmatched: 11. Germline V lookup: CDR1 SQVTM, CDR2 ANQGSEA. The full variable domain, its missing parts supplied by reference TRBV29-1 and TRBJ1-4, is SAVISQKPSRDICQRGTSLTIQCQVDSQVTMMFWYRQQPGQSLTLIATANQGSEATYESGFVIDKFPISRPNLTFSTLTVSNMSPEDSSIYLCSVEDRGLGAAKLFFGSGTQLSVL.

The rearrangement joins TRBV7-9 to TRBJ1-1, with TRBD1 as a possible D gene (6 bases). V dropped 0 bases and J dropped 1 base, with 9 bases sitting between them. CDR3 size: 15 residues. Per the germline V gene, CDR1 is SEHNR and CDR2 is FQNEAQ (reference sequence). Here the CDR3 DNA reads TGTGCCAGCAGCTTAGCGGGGGCGGGGAACACTGAAGCTTTCTTT. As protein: CASSLAGAGNTEAFF.

The CDR3 sequence is CASSLVIEKETQYF. The CDR3 nucleotides are TGTGCCAGCAGCTTAGTAATAGAGAAGGAGACCCAGTACTTC. This rearrangement joins TRBV7-2 to TRBJ2-5, with D unclear. There are 14 residues in the CDR3. V gave up 1 base and J gave up 5 bases, with 11 bases separating them. Looked up from germline, CDR1 is SGHTA and CDR2 is FQGNSA.

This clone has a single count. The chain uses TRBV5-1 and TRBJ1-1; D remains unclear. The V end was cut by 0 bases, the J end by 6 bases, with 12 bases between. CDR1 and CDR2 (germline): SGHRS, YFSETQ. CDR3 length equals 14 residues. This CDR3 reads CASSLGFLSAEAFF. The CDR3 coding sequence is TGCGCCAGCAGCTTGGGTTTCCTTAGCGCTGAAGCTTTCTTT.

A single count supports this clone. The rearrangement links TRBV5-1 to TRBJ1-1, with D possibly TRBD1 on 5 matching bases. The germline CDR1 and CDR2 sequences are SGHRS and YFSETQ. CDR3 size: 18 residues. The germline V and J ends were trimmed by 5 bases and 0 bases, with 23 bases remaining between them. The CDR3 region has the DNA TGCGCCAGCAGTGGAGAGGGCAGGGTGTCGATAATGAACACTGAAGCTTTCTTT. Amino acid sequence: CASSGEGRVSIMNTEAFF.